These 28 T cell receptor beta chains originate from one sample sequenced in a study of blood T cells in healthy people across ages. Primers used in a second PCR of about 7 to 12 cycles were a sample-barcoded 5' primer and a J-beta primer mix. TCRdb ran MiXCR on the 5' RACE reads and lists one entry per CDR3 protein. The profile shows some 710,000 distinct CDR3 sequences, 20% to 25% of them singletons. The source material was blood. These receptors were taken from a man between 65 and 85 years old in good health.

J is TRBJ2-5 and V is TRBV2; D unresolved. This CDR3 spans 16 amino acids. The V end lost 2 bases, the J end lost 2 bases, and 15 bases lay between the germline ends. CDR1 and CDR2 (germline): SNHLY, FYNNEI. The DNA of the CDR3 is TGTGCCAGCAGTGAATCCCAAGCAGCCCTGCAAGAGACCCAGTACTTC. Protein sequence: CASSESQAALQETQYF.

This clonotype was counted only a few times. This chain joins TRBV20-1 and TRBJ1-1; D might be TRBD1 (5 bases). The CDR3 consists of 14 residues. Germline CDR1 reads DFQATT; CDR2 reads SNEGSKA (reference sequence). V was trimmed by 4 bases and J by 4 bases, leaving 16 bases between them. The CDR3 loop reads CSATPVDSGTEAFF. CDR3 in DNA: TGCAGTGCTACCCCAGTAGACAGCGGCACTGAAGCTTTCTTT.

This clonotype showed up just a few times. The chain combines TRBV12-3 or TRBV12-4 with TRBJ2-2, with D uncertain. V lost 10 bases, J lost 6 bases, and 15 bases lay in between. The CDR3 covers 13 residues. In DNA form, the CDR3 reads TGTGCCATCCCCACCCCAAGGGCCGGGGAGCTGTTTTTT. Translated, it gives CAIPTPRAGELFF.

The chain is built from TRBV6-6 and TRBJ1-5; D might be TRBD1 (6 bases). V was cut by 6 bases and J by 3 bases, with 9 bases left in between. The CDR3 runs to 13 residues. Germline V CDR1 and CDR2: MNHNY, SVGAGI (reference sequence). The CDR3, as DNA: TGTGCCAGCAGACCGGGACACAATCAGCCCCAGCATTTT. The encoded protein is CASRPGHNQPQHF.

This clonotype was seen a handful of times. This chain joins TRBV12-5 and TRBJ2-3; 7 positions match TRBD1. Germline trimming cut 4 bases from V and 4 bases from J; bases unmatched to any gene: 5. Germline values: CDR1 LGHNT, CDR2 FRNRAP. The CDR3 runs 14 residues. For the CDR3, the DNA is TGTGCTAGTGGTTCGGACAGGCCCGCAGATACGCAGTATTTT. This translates into CASGSDRPADTQYF. The full variable domain, completed using reference TRBV12-5 and TRBJ2-3, is DARVTQTPRHKVTEMGQEVTMRCQPILGHNTVFWYRQTMMQGLELLAYFRNRAPLDDSGMPKDRFSAEMPDATLATLKIQPSEPRDSAVYFCASGSDRPADTQYFGPGTRLTVL.

This clonotype was observed a few times. The chain carries TRBV3-1 and TRBJ2-1; TRBD2 matches 10 bases. The CDR3 consists of 17 residues. From germline, CDR1 is LGHDT and CDR2 YNNKEL (reference sequence). After removal of 1 base from V and 3 bases from J, the junction contained 6 bases not matched to a gene. CDR3 in DNA: TGTGCCAGCAGCCAAGTTAATAGCGGGAGGATCTACAATGAGCAGTTCTTC. Translation: CASSQVNSGRIYNEQFF.

The rearrangement links TRBV6-5 to TRBJ1-5, with D possibly TRBD1 on 5 matching bases. Germline V gene data show CDR1 as MNHEY and CDR2 as SVGAGI. V lost 5 bases to trimming and J lost 0 bases, with 11 bases between them. The CDR3 loop spans 15 amino acids. CDR3 residues: CASSPDIYSNQPQHF. The CDR3 nucleotides read TGTGCCAGCAGTCCGGACATTTATAGCAATCAGCCCCAGCATTTT.

This sequence joins TRBV10-3 and TRBJ1-4; the D gene is possibly TRBD1 (5 bases). V was clipped by 0 bases and J by 5 bases, with 13 bases between them. Germline CDR1 is ENHRY and CDR2 is SYGVKD. The CDR3 has 16 amino acids. The CDR3 DNA reads TGTGCCATCAGTGAGTCGGTCCGGGACCTAAATGAAAAACTGTTTTTT. Translated, it gives CAISESVRDLNEKLFF.

The rearrangement joins TRBV14 to TRBJ2-5; D gene ambiguous. The DNA end is more similar to TRBJ2-7, so the J call may be wrong. This CDR3 has 14 amino acids. Per the germline V gene, CDR1 is SGHDN and CDR2 is FVKESK. CDR3 residues: CASSQGGVPYEQYF. As DNA, the CDR3 is TGTGCCAGCAGCCAAGGAGGAGTCCCTTACGAGCAGTACTTC.

The chain employs TRBV6-1 and TRBJ2-7; TRBD1 matches at 9 bases. V shed 1 base and J 1 base; nucleotides not matched to a gene: 2. The germline gives CDR1 MNHNS, CDR2 SASEGT. The CDR3 consists of 15 residues. CDR3 bases: TGTGCCAGCAGTGAAGTCGGGACAGGGTCCTACGAGCAGTACTTC. The encoded protein is CASSEVGTGSYEQYF.

The chain has TRBV28 and TRBJ1-2; 8 nucleotides match TRBD1. CDR1 MDHEN and CDR2 SYDVKM come from the germline V gene. V gave up 6 bases and J gave up 0 bases; unmatched junction bases: 15. The CDR3 covers 18 residues. The CDR3 DNA reads TGTGCCAGCAGCTATCGCCGACAGGGGAGGGAAGCTAACTATGGCTACACCTTC. This sequence encodes CASSYRRQGREANYGYTF.

V is TRBV29-1 and J is TRBJ2-3; 8 bases fit TRBD2. Unmatched junction bases numbered 12, after V lost 8 bases and J lost 8 bases. The CDR3 is 13 residues long. The germline gives CDR1 SQVTM, CDR2 ANQGSEA. In DNA, the CDR3 is TGCAGCCAGACAGGCTATGCGGGGGGTACGCAGTATTTT. Residues: CSQTGYAGGTQYF.

V usage is TRBV3-1 and J usage is TRBJ2-3; D is unresolved. The V gene lost 4 bases and the J gene lost 2 bases, with 13 bases spanning the gap. Germline V gene data show CDR1 as LGHDT and CDR2 as YNNKEL (reference sequence). This CDR3 is 15 amino acids long. This chain's CDR3 is CASSPRAGDTDTQYF. DNA of the CDR3: TGTGCCAGCAGCCCCCGGGCCGGAGACACAGATACGCAGTATTTT.

This clonotype turned up a few times. The rearrangement uses TRBV5-1 and TRBJ1-1; 7 nucleotides align to TRBD1. Germline V gene sequence: CDR1 SGHRS, CDR2 YFSETQ. The V gene end was trimmed by 4 bases and the J gene end by 1 base; junction bases not matched to a gene: 7. This CDR3 has 15 amino acids. In DNA form, the CDR3 reads TGCGCCAGCAGCCATCGGACAGGAGAGAACACTGAAGCTTTCTTT. Amino acid sequence: CASSHRTGENTEAFF.

The CDR3 DNA reads as TGTGCCAGCAGCGAGGGACTAGCAGTGGGTTTGGGTACAGATACGCAGTATTTT. Translated: CASSEGLAVGLGTDTQYF. The V call is TRBV9, the J call TRBJ2-3; TRBD2 agrees at 9 bases. V lost 3 bases, J lost 3 bases, and 14 bases stayed unmatched. Germline V gives CDR1 SGDLS, CDR2 YYNGEE. The CDR3 totals 18 residues.

This clonotype was detected a few times. The genes are TRBV24-1 and TRBJ1-2; tentative D call: TRBD1 (5 bases). V was clipped by 3 bases and J by 7 bases, with 17 bases between them. The CDR3 has 15 residues. Germline CDR1 KGHDR, CDR2 SFDVKD. CDR3 in amino acids: CATSDEYQGGAGYTF. The CDR3 nucleotides are TGTGCCACCAGTGATGAGTACCAGGGAGGAGCTGGCTACACCTTC.

This rearrangement joins TRBV7-2 to TRBJ2-3; D gene unclear. The germline V gene encodes CDR1 SGHTA and CDR2 FQGNSA. The length of the CDR3 is 14 residues. Deletions cut 4 bases from V and 5 bases from J, with 13 bases between. The CDR3 bases are TGTGCCAGCAGCTCACGGGCCTTCAGAGATACGCAGTATTTT. Its protein is CASSSRAFRDTQYF.

There are many counts of this clonotype. This sequence joins TRBV6-1 and TRBJ2-1; 9 nucleotides align to TRBD1. J was trimmed by 7 bases and V by 2 bases; bases with no gene match: 12. CDR1 is MNHNS and CDR2 is SASEGT in the germline V gene. The CDR3 runs to 17 residues. The CDR3 DNA follows: TGTGCCAGCAGTGAATGGGGACAGGGTAAGGGGTTGAATGAGCAGTTCTTC. Protein sequence: CASSEWGQGKGLNEQFF.

This clonotype has only one observation. This chain joins TRBV19 and TRBJ2-7; D unresolved. Germline assignment: CDR1 LNHDA and CDR2 SQIVND (reference sequence). There are 13 residues in the CDR3. Deletions cut 4 bases from V and 1 base from J, with 8 bases between. In nucleotides, the CDR3 is TGTGCCAGTAGTACTCGAATTTCCTACGAGCAGTACTTC. Amino acids: CASSTRISYEQYF.

The rearrangement uses TRBV20-1 and TRBJ2-5; unclear D gene. The closer fit of TRBJ2-1 to the DNA end suggests the J call may be wrong. The germline gives CDR1 DFQATT, CDR2 SNEGSKA (reference sequence). The CDR3 consists of 14 residues. CDR3 sequence reads: CSAPFSGPRDEQFF. In DNA form, the CDR3 reads TGCAGTGCTCCCTTCTCCGGGCCTCGCGATGAGCAGTTCTTC.

Comments on this clonotype: The junction and the germline gene differ at one end; a read error may be behind it. This chain links TRBV25-1 with TRBJ2-5; perhaps TRBD1 as D (6 bases). The V gene's germline CDR1 is MGHDK and CDR2 SYGVNS. The CDR3 has 20 residues. CDR3 sequence: CASSESPRDIHLTLKETRYF. As DNA, the CDR3 is TGTGCCAGCAGTGAGTCGCCCCGGGACATCCACCTGACGTTGAAAGAGACCCGGTACTTC.

The rearrangement uses TRBV20-1 and TRBJ2-1, with 8 bases that match TRBD2. CDR1 is DFQATT, CDR2 SNEGSKA, per germline (reference sequence). This CDR3 has 14 residues. With V trimmed by 6 bases and J by 4 bases, 8 bases remained unmatched. CDR3 nucleotides: TGCAGTGCCAGGGACGGGAGGGGGTACAATGAGCAGTTCTTC. Its translation: CSARDGRGYNEQFF.

V gene TRBV5-1 combines with J gene TRBJ2-2; TRBD2 agrees at 12 bases. Germline V gene sequence: CDR1 SGHRS, CDR2 YFSETQ. The CDR3 is made up of 17 amino acids. The V segment lost 4 bases and the J segment 2 bases; nucleotides outside the gene matches: 6. CDR3 sequence reads: CASSPGTSGLNTGELFF. For the CDR3, the DNA is TGCGCCAGCAGCCCTGGGACTAGCGGGTTAAACACCGGGGAGCTGTTTTTT.

This clonotype showed up just a few times. The chain uses TRBV7-2 and TRBJ2-5; 8 positions match TRBD2. The CDR3 is made up of 14 amino acids. V trimming: 7 bases; J trimming: 5 bases; junction bases outside the gene matches: 9. Germline CDR1 SGHTA, CDR2 FQGNSA. The CDR3 is CASTISGIVETQYF. For the CDR3, the DNA is TGTGCCAGCACCATTAGCGGGATAGTGGAGACCCAGTACTTC.

The chain carries TRBV20-1 and TRBJ2-1, with 10 nucleotides matching TRBD1. The J call may not be correct, given that the DNA end is closer to TRBJ2-7. Germline CDR1 is DFQATT and CDR2 is SNEGSKA (reference sequence). The CDR3 has 15 residues. The CDR3 sequence: CTSEAGDRGNCEQYF. The CDR3 bases are TGCACCTCCGAAGCGGGGGACAGGGGCAACTGCGAGCAGTACTTC.

Only a few counts were recorded for this clonotype. This chain links TRBV2 with TRBJ1-1; D unresolved. The CDR3 is 12 amino acids. The ends were cut back, 8 bases at V and 1 base at J, with 8 bases in the middle. Germline V CDR1 and CDR2: SNHLY, FYNNEI. The CDR3 DNA reads TGTGCCAGCGTGCCCTCGAACACTGAAGCTTTCTTT. It translates to CASVPSNTEAFF.

Only a few counts were recorded for this clonotype. The chain uses TRBV11-3 and TRBJ1-1; no firm D call. Looked up from germline, CDR1 is SGHNT and CDR2 is YENEEA. The CDR3 extends over 13 amino acids. V was trimmed by 6 bases and J by 5 bases, leaving 13 bases between them. Written as DNA, the CDR3 is TGTGCCAGCAGTCAATTATACGGAACTGAAGCTTTCTTT. Translation gives CASSQLYGTEAFF.

The genes are TRBV5-1 and TRBJ2-7; TRBD2 might be the D (6 bases). The J call may be incorrect, as the DNA end agrees better with TRBJ2-1. Per germline, CDR1 SGHRS and CDR2 YFSETQ. The CDR3 covers 15 residues. The CDR3 protein is CASSSSVGTHNEQFF. CDR3 sequence (DNA): TGCGCCAGCAGCTCTAGCGTGGGAACACACAATGAGCAGTTCTTC.